The rows below give T cell receptor beta chains drawn from one sample of a study of blood T cell repertoires in COVID-19. Produced via immunoSEQ multiplex PCR; TCRdb's table is partial and in-frame only. The sample holds 170,000 or so clones, 85% seen once. Sequencing was carried out using PBMCs or T cells enriched from blood (not recorded which). These receptors originate from a man aged 35-49 years who had recovered from COVID-19. Both conserved end residues are part of each CDR3. Fields, in order: CDR3 protein, CDR3 length, V gene, J gene.

CDR3 protein: CASSYIPDRQETQYF
CDR3 length: 15
V gene: TRBV3-1/TRBV3-2
J gene: TRBJ2-5

CDR3 protein: CAWSLLGTAKNIQYF
CDR3 length: 15
V gene: TRBV30
J gene: TRBJ2-4

CDR3 protein: CASMADTHTDTQYF
CDR3 length: 14
V gene: TRBV19
J gene: TRBJ2-3

CDR3 protein: CASSRGTANYEQYF
CDR3 length: 14
V gene: TRBV2
J gene: TRBJ2-7

CDR3 protein: CASSARVGSNQPQHF
CDR3 length: 15
V gene: TRBV2
J gene: TRBJ1-5

CDR3 protein: CASRRTGDTEAFF
CDR3 length: 13
V gene: TRBV12-3/TRBV12-4
J gene: TRBJ1-1

CDR3 protein: CASSVGGGLYNTEAFF
CDR3 length: 16
V gene: TRBV9
J gene: TRBJ1-1

CDR3 protein: CASNRDNSGNTIYF
CDR3 length: 14
V gene: TRBV6-5
J gene: TRBJ1-3

CDR3 protein: CAWRTDSYGYTF
CDR3 length: 12
V gene: TRBV30
J gene: TRBJ1-2

CDR3 protein: CASSHHPRGRGNTIYF
CDR3 length: 16
V gene: TRBV4-1
J gene: TRBJ1-3

CDR3 protein: CASSLGGTGNEQFF
CDR3 length: 14
V gene: TRBV28
J gene: TRBJ2-1

CDR3 protein: CAWGTGFREKLFF
CDR3 length: 13
V gene: TRBV30
J gene: TRBJ1-4

CDR3 protein: CAWSSGGAPSTQYF
CDR3 length: 14
V gene: TRBV30
J gene: TRBJ2-3

CDR3 protein: CASSIETSGYTF
CDR3 length: 12
V gene: TRBV19
J gene: TRBJ1-2

CDR3 protein: CASGPPGQGRPTSINEQFF
CDR3 length: 19
V gene: TRBV12-5
J gene: TRBJ2-1